This is a list of T cell receptor beta chains from one sample in a study of cytomegalovirus exposure and HLA in healthy donors. Libraries were prepared by immunoSEQ multiplex PCR; TCRdb keeps only in-frame clonotypes and omits some of them. Its listing shows 150,000 to 200,000 clones. The sample taken for sequencing was PBMCs. The source of these receptors is a man aged 25 to 40 in good health and CMV-seronegative. CDR3s include the opening cysteine and the closing phenylalanine or tryptophan. Fields, in order: J gene, CDR3 length, V gene, D gene, CDR3 DNA, CDR3 protein. The D gene is left open where the match is weak.

>TRBJ2-3|19|TRBV4-1|TRBD1
TGCGCCAGCAGCGAAGAGGTGTCAGGACGGACAGGGGACGGAGATACGCAGTATTTT
CASSEEVSGRTGDGDTQYF
>TRBJ1-1|13|TRBV7-2|NA
TGTGCCAGCAGCTTAGCGTTTTCGGGTGAAGCTTTCTTT
CASSLAFSGEAFF
>TRBJ2-7|14|TRBV7-6|NA
TGTGCCAACAGCTTTGCCAGGGGATCCTACGAGCAGTACTTC
CANSFARGSYEQYF
>TRBJ2-1|20|TRBV5-1|TRBD2
TGCGCCAGCACCACTGCGGTCCCCAACTTAGCGGGAAACTCCTACAATGAGCAGTTCTTC
CASTTAVPNLAGNSYNEQFF
>TRBJ1-1|14|TRBV28|TRBD1
TGTGCCAGCACCCAACAGGGGAGGAACACTGAAGCTTTCTTT
CASTQQGRNTEAFF
>TRBJ2-1|15|TRBV7-9|NA
TGTGCCAGCAGCGAAGCGGCGGGCTCCTACAATGAGCAGTTCTTC
CASSEAAGSYNEQFF
>TRBJ2-2|13|TRBV25-1|NA
TGTGCCAGCAGTGAACGGAACACCGGGGAGCTGTTTTTT
CASSERNTGELFF
>TRBJ2-1|13|TRBV7-9|NA
TGTGCCAGCAGCTTATACCCGGACAATGAGCAGTTCTTC
CASSLYPDNEQFF
>TRBJ2-7|15|TRBV6-5|TRBD1
TGTGCCAGCAGTTCCCGACAGGGGGGCTCCTACGAGCAGTACTTC
CASSSRQGGSYEQYF
>TRBJ2-5|14|TRBV19|NA
TGTGCCAGTAGTACCAGCGGGCCACAAGAGACCCAGTACTTC
CASSTSGPQETQYF
>TRBJ1-1|15|TRBV5-4|TRBD1
TGTGCCAGCATCCTTACAGGGGTATTGGGCACTGAAGCTTTCTTT
CASILTGVLGTEAFF
>TRBJ1-1|15|TRBV14|NA
TGTGCCAGCAGCCAAGGAGGACTCTTTTACACTGAAGCTTTCTTT
CASSQGGLFYTEAFF
>TRBJ1-4|17|TRBV27|NA
TGTGCCAGCAGTTTATTTGGTGCCGGAGCAACTAATGAAAAACTGTTTTTT
CASSLFGAGATNEKLFF
>TRBJ2-1|14|TRBV28|NA
TGTGCCAGCAGTTTAGGAGGTTCTTACAATGAGCAGTTCTTC
CASSLGGSYNEQFF
>TRBJ1-2|14|TRBV28|TRBD1
TGTGCCAGCAGTCCGCCGGGACAGGGTTATGGCTACACCTTC
CASSPPGQGYGYTF
>TRBJ2-1|15|TRBV7-8|TRBD2
TGTGCCAGCAGCTTGGGACTAGCGGGCTTCAATGAGCAGTTCTTC
CASSLGLAGFNEQFF
>TRBJ2-3|19|TRBV10-3|TRBD2
TGTGCCATCAGACGGACTAGCGGGACCTATCTAGGCTTGGGGCATACGCAGTATTTT
CAIRRTSGTYLGLGHTQYF
>TRBJ2-7|18|TRBV4-3|TRBD2
TGCGCCAGCAGCCAAGAAGGTAGCGGGATAGCCGGGGTCTACGAGCAGTACTTC
CASSQEGSGIAGVYEQYF
>TRBJ1-2|15|TRBV7-9|TRBD1
TGTGCCAGCAGCCGGCCGGGACAGGGGGCGGGTGGCTACACCTTC
CASSRPGQGAGGYTF
>TRBJ2-1|14|TRBV5-1|NA
TGCGCCAGCAGCTTGACGGGGTCCTACAATGAGCAGTTCTTC
CASSLTGSYNEQFF
>TRBJ2-2|14|TRBV9|NA
TGTGCCAGCAGCGTAGTGGTAAGCGCCGGGGAGCTGTTTTTT
CASSVVVSAGELFF
>TRBJ2-5|13|TRBV11-3|NA
TGTGCCAGCAGCCCTACGGAACAGGAGACCCAGTACTTC
CASSPTEQETQYF
>TRBJ2-3|17|TRBV7-6|NA
TGTGCCAGCAGCTTAGGAGGCGGCAGCGGAAGAGTCCAATCGTCGGTTTTT
CASSLGGGSGRVQSSVF
>TRBJ2-5|16|TRBV7-2|NA
TGTGCCAGCAGCTCCGGACTCGATCCTTTCCAAGAGACCCAGTACTTC
CASSSGLDPFQETQYF
>TRBJ2-1|16|TRBV9|NA
TGTGCCAGCAGCATATCTGGAGGGGCCTTCTACAATGAGCAGTTCTTC
CASSISGGAFYNEQFF
>TRBJ1-2|15|TRBV18|TRBD1
TGTGCCAGCTCACCCGGACAGGGGGATGTCTATGGCTACACCTTC
CASSPGQGDVYGYTF
>TRBJ2-7|15|TRBV6-1|NA
TGTGCCAGCACCTCCCTCGAGGCAAATAGCTACGAGCAGTACTTC
CASTSLEANSYEQYF
>TRBJ2-1|16|TRBV27|TRBD2
TGTGCCAGCAGTTTATTTGCGGGAGGGGCCTACAATGAGCAGTTCTTC
CASSLFAGGAYNEQFF
>TRBJ2-7|13|TRBV6-5|NA
TGTGCCAGCAGTTACCCCGGACAGCTCGAGCAGTACTTC
CASSYPGQLEQYF
>TRBJ2-2|16|TRBV6-1|TRBD2
TGTGCCAGCAGTGAACTGGGGGGGTTTTATGCCGGGGAGCTGTTTTTT
CASSELGGFYAGELFF
>TRBJ1-2|14|TRBV4-1|TRBD1
TGCGCCAGCAGCCAAGCTTCAACAGGGGGGGAAAAAACCTTC
CASSQASTGGEKTF
>TRBJ1-4|14|TRBV5-4|TRBD1
TGTGCCAGCAGCTCACAGGGGGATAATGAAAAACTGTTTTTT
CASSSQGDNEKLFF
>TRBJ2-7|15|TRBV15|TRBD1
TGTGCCACCAGCAGAGGGGACAGGGAAACCTACGAGCAGTACTTC
CATSRGDRETYEQYF
>TRBJ2-2|14|TRBV7-6|NA
TGTGCCAGCAGCTTAGGCGATAACACCGGGGAGCTGTTTTTT
CASSLGDNTGELFF
>TRBJ2-7|17|TRBV27|NA
TGTGCCAGCAGCCTGACCCCAGGTGGGGGGTCCTCCTACGAGCAGTACTTC
CASSLTPGGGSSYEQYF
>TRBJ2-7|15|TRBV6-1|NA
TGTGCCAGCATGAAGACATTAGCGGTTACCTACGAGCAGTACTTC
CASMKTLAVTYEQYF
>TRBJ1-1|12|TRBV5-6|TRBD1
TGTGCCAGCAGCTCCGGGACAGCTTTGGCTTTCTTT
CASSSGTALAFF
>TRBJ2-7|16|TRBV11-3|NA
TGTGCCAGCAGCAACCCGGGGGCTAGCGGTGGTTACGAGCAGTACTTC
CASSNPGASGGYEQYF
>TRBJ1-2|14|TRBV2|NA
TGTGCCAGCAGGGGTGACGGTTCCTTGCGGGGCTACACCTTC
CASRGDGSLRGYTF
>TRBJ1-1|14|TRBV19|TRBD1
TGTGCCAGTAGTATATCGACAGGGGTCGGAGGAGCTTTCTTT
CASSISTGVGGAFF
>TRBJ1-2|15|TRBV28|TRBD1
TGTGCCAGCACCCTAGGACAGGGGGACGTATATGGCTACACCTTC
CASTLGQGDVYGYTF
>TRBJ1-1|13|TRBV9|TRBD1
TGTGCCAGCAGCGTAGAGGGGGCCACTGAAGCTTTCTTT
CASSVEGATEAFF
>TRBJ1-4|15|TRBV4-2|NA
TGTGCCAGCAGCCAACAAGGGGGAGTTAATGAAAAACTGTTTTTT
CASSQQGGVNEKLFF
>TRBJ1-2|12|TRBV9|NA
TGTGCCAGCAGCGGATCGCGCTATGGCTACACCTTC
CASSGSRYGYTF
>TRBJ2-7|16|TRBV4-2|TRBD2
TGTGCCAGCAGCCAAGAAGCTAGCGGGAGGTGGTACGAGCAGTACTTC
CASSQEASGRWYEQYF
>TRBJ1-1|13|TRBV6-5|NA
TGTGCCAGCAGTTACTCGAGGTCTTTTGAAGCTTTCTTT
CASSYSRSFEAFF
>TRBJ1-1|14|TRBV18|NA
TGTGCCAGCTCACCTTGGGGAGGTGACACTGAAGCTTTCTTT
CASSPWGGDTEAFF
>TRBJ2-7|13|TRBV5-1|NA
TGCGCCAGCAGCTTAGGTCTCGGGAGCGAGCAGTACTTC
CASSLGLGSEQYF
>TRBJ1-5|15|TRBV18|TRBD1
TGTGCCAGCTCAAGAGCGTCGACAGGGGGTCAGCCCCAGCATTTT
CASSRASTGGQPQHF
>TRBJ2-2|14|TRBV12-5|TRBD2
TGTGCTAGTGGCCTGGGACTAGTCACCGGGGAGCTGTTTTTT
CASGLGLVTGELFF
>TRBJ2-7|12|TRBV28|TRBD1
TGTGCCAGCAGTGCGGACAGGTACGAGCAGTACTTC
CASSADRYEQYF
>TRBJ2-5|15|TRBV28|TRBD2
TGTGCCAGCAGTAACGGACTAGCGGGAGCAGAGACCCAGTACTTC
CASSNGLAGAETQYF
>TRBJ1-3|13|TRBV7-7|NA
TGTGCCAGCAGCTCCGGAGCCGGAAACACCATATATTTT
CASSSGAGNTIYF
>TRBJ2-2|14|TRBV7-9|NA
TGTGCCAGCAGCTTAGCTCAGAACACCGGGGAGCTGTTTTTT
CASSLAQNTGELFF
>TRBJ1-1|14|TRBV29-1|NA
TGCAGCGTCGAGAAGGGACAAAGGAACACTGAAGCTTTCTTT
CSVEKGQRNTEAFF
>TRBJ1-5|14|TRBV6-1|NA
TGTGCCAGCAGTGCCCGGGACATCCCTCAGCCCCAGCATTTT
CASSARDIPQPQHF